What follows are 20 T cell receptor beta chains derived from one specimen sequenced in a study of cytomegalovirus exposure and HLA in healthy donors. Sequencing was performed with immunoSEQ multiplex PCR; in TCRdb, only in-frame clones are kept and a portion is missing. The sample has about 160,000 clones, about 96% seen once. Sample: PBMCs. The receptor set was obtained from a young woman in good health and CMV-seronegative.

This clone showed up just a few times. This rearrangement joins TRBV7-9 to TRBJ2-5; D perhaps matches TRBD1 (5 bases). Germline CDR1 and CDR2: SEHNR and FQNEAQ (reference sequence). V dropped 2 bases and J dropped 5 bases, with 12 bases sitting between them. The CDR3 loop spans 14 amino acids. CDR3 protein: CASSLQGERETQYF. CDR3 DNA sequence: TGTGCCAGCAGCTTACAGGGTGAAAGGGAGACCCAGTACTTC.

The count of this clone is one. This CDR3 reads CASSPPGNEQFF. In nucleotides, the CDR3 is TGTGCCAGCAGCCCCCCGGGCAATGAGCAGTTCTTC. The chain combines TRBV13 with TRBJ2-1; no firm D call. This CDR3 contains 12 residues. The germline CDR1 and CDR2 sequences are PRHDT and FYEKMQ (reference sequence). The V end was cut by 5 bases, the J end by 6 bases, with 8 bases between.

The rearrangement links TRBV11-3 to TRBJ1-5; no clear D. This CDR3 region has 11 residues. V lost 9 bases and J 6 bases, leaving 9 bases between the germline ends. The germline CDR1 and CDR2 sequences are SGHNT and YENEEA. The CDR3 DNA reads TGTGCCAGGTTCCGGGGTCAGCCCCAGCATTTT. Encoded protein: CARFRGQPQHF.

This chain connects TRBV9 to TRBJ2-3; TRBD2 matches 10 bases. The CDR3 extends over 17 amino acids. The J segment lost 5 bases and the V segment lost 3 bases, leaving 12 bases of the junction unmatched. CDR1 SGDLS and CDR2 YYNGEE come from the germline V gene. The CDR3 loop reads CASSAQLTSGWVDTQYF. DNA of the CDR3: TGTGCCAGCAGCGCACAATTGACTAGCGGGTGGGTAGATACGCAGTATTTT.

The chain joins TRBV7-8 to TRBJ2-7, with 9 bases identical to TRBD2. This CDR3 is built from 14 residues. Germline V gene sequence: CDR1 SGHVS, CDR2 FQNEAQ. Trimming at V came to 5 bases and at J to 1 base, leaving 3 bases not matched to a gene. The CDR3 DNA sequence: TGTGCCAGCAGCCAAAGCGGGGGGTCCTACGAGCAGTACTTC. Amino acids: CASSQSGGSYEQYF. The full variable domain, rest sourced from reference TRBV7-8 and TRBJ2-7, is GAGVSQSPRYKVAKRGQDVALRCDPISGHVSLFWYQQALGQGPEFLTYFQNEAQLDKSGLPSDRFFAERPEGSVSTLKIQRTQQEDSAVYLCASSQSGGSYEQYFGPGTRLTVT.

V usage is TRBV4-3 and J usage is TRBJ2-7; the D gene is possibly TRBD2 (5 bases). Germline assignment: CDR1 LGHNA and CDR2 YSLEER. V was trimmed by 0 bases and J by 2 bases, leaving 8 bases between them. This CDR3 region has 14 residues. In nucleotides, the CDR3 is TGCGCCAGCAGCCAAGAAGAGGGCCCCTACGAGCAGTACTTC. It yields the protein CASSQEEGPYEQYF.

The chain carries TRBV6-6 and TRBJ1-2, with D hard to call. V gave up 7 bases and J gave up 4 bases, with 22 bases separating them. Germline CDR1 and CDR2: MNHNY and SVGAGI (reference sequence). The CDR3 contains 16 residues. In DNA form, the CDR3 reads TGTGCCAGCACCACCGCCGGGTCCCCAGAGGGCTATGGCTACACCTTC. Amino acid sequence: CASTTAGSPEGYGYTF.

This chain uses TRBV5-1 with TRBJ1-3, with 9 nucleotides matching TRBD1. The CDR3 runs to 18 residues. Germline assignment: CDR1 SGHRS and CDR2 YFSETQ. The trim removed 5 bases at V and 0 bases at J, leaving 12 bases unmatched. The CDR3 sequence is CASRTGTGSPSSGNTIYF. The CDR3 coding sequence is TGCGCCAGCAGGACCGGGACAGGGAGTCCCAGCTCTGGAAACACCATATATTTT. Using reference TRBV5-1 and TRBJ1-3 for the parts outside the CDR3, the full variable domain is KAGVTQTPRYLIKTRGQQVTLSCSPISGHRSVSWYQQTPGQGLQFLFEYFSETQRNKGNFPGRFSGRQFSNSRSEMNVSTLELGDSALYLCASRTGTGSPSSGNTIYFGEGSWLTVV.

The chain's CDR3 is CASSQEGTGPKPYGYTF. CDR3 in DNA: TGCGCCAGCAGCCAAGAGGGGACAGGGCCTAAACCTTATGGCTACACCTTC. This chain links TRBV4-3 with TRBJ1-2; 9 bases line up with TRBD1. V was pared by 0 bases and J by 5 bases, with 10 bases of the junction left unmatched. CDR1 and CDR2 from the germline V gene are LGHNA and YSLEER. The length of the CDR3 is 17 residues.

The chain combines TRBV18 with TRBJ1-3, with 8 bases that match TRBD1. Trimming cost V 3 bases and J 2 bases; bases outside gene matches: 3. Germline V lookup: CDR1 KGHSH, CDR2 LQKENI. The CDR3 extends over 15 amino acids. Here the CDR3 reads CASSPGTGPGNTIYF. CDR3 DNA: TGTGCCAGCTCACCCGGGACAGGACCTGGAAACACCATATATTTT.

The rearrangement links TRBV18 to TRBJ2-3, with D unresolved. The CDR3 is 16 residues long. Germline V lookup: CDR1 KGHSH, CDR2 LQKENI. V lost 2 bases, J lost 1 base, and 13 bases lay in between. This chain's CDR3 is CASSPSNSIRTDTQYF. CDR3 bases: TGTGCCAGCTCACCATCAAACTCTATCCGCACAGATACGCAGTATTTT.

The chain is built from TRBV5-4 and TRBJ2-3, with a weak D call TRBD1 (7 bases). Germline values: CDR1 SGHNT, CDR2 YYREEE (reference sequence). V was clipped by 0 bases and J by 8 bases, with 16 bases between them. The length of the CDR3 is 15 residues. As DNA, the CDR3 is TGTGCCAGCAGCTTGGCCCAGGGGGGCCCCGTTACGCAGTATTTT. The encoded protein is CASSLAQGGPVTQYF.

The chain uses TRBV7-9 and TRBJ1-1; TRBD1 matches at 12 bases. The V gene end was trimmed by 1 base and the J gene end by 0 bases; junction bases not matched to a gene: 9. The CDR3 is 19 amino acids. Per germline, CDR1 SEHNR and CDR2 FQNEAQ (reference sequence). The DNA of the CDR3 is TGTGCCAGCAGCTTAGGCCCGGGACAGGGGGCCTGGGTGAACACTGAAGCTTTCTTT. Translating gives CASSLGPGQGAWVNTEAFF.

This clone was observed once. V usage is TRBV5-4 and J usage is TRBJ2-7; possible D gene TRBD1, 6 bases. CDR1 SGHNT and CDR2 YYREEE come from the germline V gene (reference sequence). Trimming left V 4 bases short and J 2 bases short, with 25 bases between. The CDR3 sequence is 18 residues long. CDR3 bases: TGTGCCAGCAGCCCGGACGGACGGTTAGGCAGGGACACCTACGAGCAGTACTTC. It codes for CASSPDGRLGRDTYEQYF.

J is TRBJ2-3 and V is TRBV11-2, with D tentatively TRBD1 (7 bases). The germline V gene encodes CDR1 SGHAT and CDR2 FQNNGV. There are 15 residues in the CDR3. The germline V and J ends were trimmed by 5 bases and 2 bases, with 14 bases remaining between them. This CDR3 reads CASSPGGRNTDTQYF. In nucleotides, the CDR3 is TGTGCCAGCAGCCCAGGGGGGAGAAACACAGATACGCAGTATTTT.

V gene TRBV19 combines with J gene TRBJ1-3; 9 bases align to TRBD1. This CDR3 has 15 residues. Germline V gene sequence: CDR1 LNHDA, CDR2 SQIVND (reference sequence). V shed 7 bases and J 3 bases; nucleotides not matched to a gene: 7. The CDR3 sequence is CASKMGQGNGNTIYF. The DNA for the CDR3 is TGTGCCAGTAAAATGGGACAGGGTAATGGAAACACCATATATTTT. The full variable domain, rest sourced from reference TRBV19 and TRBJ1-3, is DGGITQSPKYLFRKEGQNVTLSCEQNLNHDAMYWYRQDPGQGLRLIYYSQIVNDFQKGDIAEGYSVSREKKESFPLTVTSAQKNPTAFYLCASKMGQGNGNTIYFGEGSWLTVV.

The rearrangement joins TRBV5-4 to TRBJ1-2; D gene unclear. This CDR3 contains 12 residues. Germline V gene lookup returns CDR1 SGHNT and CDR2 YYREEE (reference sequence). The V end lost 0 bases, the J end lost 10 bases, and 10 bases lay between the germline ends. The CDR3 DNA reads as TGTGCCAGCAGCTTGGCTCGGGTTACCTACACCTTC. It specifies CASSLARVTYTF. The whole variable domain, filled in from reference TRBV5-4 and TRBJ1-2, reads ETGVTQSPTHLIKTRGQQVTLRCSSQSGHNTVSWYQQALGQGPQFIFQYYREEENGRGNFPPRFSGLQFPNYSSELNVNALELDDSALYLCASSLARVTYTFGSGTRLTVV.

This clone was recorded a few times. The chain employs TRBV2 and TRBJ1-6, with 10 bases fitting TRBD1. This CDR3 region has 14 residues. Germline loops: CDR1 SNHLY, CDR2 FYNNEI. V gave up 10 bases and J gave up 10 bases; unmatched junction bases: 10. The CDR3 loop is CATGRDRGGSPLHF. CDR3 nucleotides: TGTGCCACCGGCCGGGACAGGGGAGGCTCACCCCTCCACTTT. The full variable domain, completed using reference TRBV2 and TRBJ1-6, is EPEVTQTPSHQVTQMGQEVILRCVPISNHLYFYWYRQILGQKVEFLVSFYNNEISEKSEIFDDQFSVERPDGSNFTLKIRSTKLEDSAMYFCATGRDRGGSPLHFGNGTRLTVT.

The rearrangement joins TRBV9 to TRBJ1-1, with D unclear. Germline V CDR1 and CDR2: SGDLS, YYNGEE. The CDR3 has 14 amino acids. V was clipped by 0 bases and J by 6 bases, with 12 bases between them. The CDR3 loop is CASSVVPAGAEAFF. CDR3 nucleotides: TGTGCCAGCAGCGTAGTCCCAGCGGGTGCTGAAGCTTTCTTT.

The V and J genes are TRBV12-5 and TRBJ2-5; D might be TRBD2 (6 bases). Germline assignment: CDR1 LGHNT and CDR2 FRNRAP. The ends were cut back, 2 bases at V and 4 bases at J, with 11 bases in the middle. This CDR3 region has 14 residues. CDR3 loop: CASGLPGTGETQYF. CDR3 coding DNA: TGTGCTAGTGGTTTGCCGGGGACTGGAGAGACCCAGTACTTC.